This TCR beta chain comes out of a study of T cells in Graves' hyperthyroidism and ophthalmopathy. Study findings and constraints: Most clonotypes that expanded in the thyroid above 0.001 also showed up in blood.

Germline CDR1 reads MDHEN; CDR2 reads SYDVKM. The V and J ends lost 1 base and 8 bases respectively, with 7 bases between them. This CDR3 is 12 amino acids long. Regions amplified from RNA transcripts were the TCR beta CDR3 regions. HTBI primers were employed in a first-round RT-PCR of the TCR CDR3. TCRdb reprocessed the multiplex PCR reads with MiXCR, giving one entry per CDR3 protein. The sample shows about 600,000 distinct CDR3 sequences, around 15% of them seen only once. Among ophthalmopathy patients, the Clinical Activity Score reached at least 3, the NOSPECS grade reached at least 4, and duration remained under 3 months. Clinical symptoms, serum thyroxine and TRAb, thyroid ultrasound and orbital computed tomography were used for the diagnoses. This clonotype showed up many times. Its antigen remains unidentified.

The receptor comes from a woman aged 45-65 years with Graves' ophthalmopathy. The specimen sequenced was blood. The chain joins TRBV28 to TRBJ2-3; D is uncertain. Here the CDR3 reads CASSLLDGTQYF. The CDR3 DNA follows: TGTGCCAGCAGTTTATTGGATGGTACGCAGTATTTT.